Below are 2 T cell receptor beta chains sequenced from a single sample in a study of T cell changes during pregnancy in multiple sclerosis. Only in-frame clones appear in the TCRdb table, and some are missing; sequencing was by immunoSEQ multiplex PCR. The repertoire holds 26,000 or so clones, with about 89% as singletons. The sequences come from CD8+ T cells from peripheral blood mononuclear cells, collected before pregnancy. Receptors were obtained from a female donor with multiple sclerosis, enrolled in a pregnancy study.

V gene TRBV5-6 combines with J gene TRBJ2-3; 9 nucleotides match TRBD1. Unmatched junction bases numbered 6, after V lost 4 bases and J lost 0 bases. This CDR3 contains 16 residues. Germline CDR1 is SGHDT and CDR2 is YYEEEE. The CDR3 DNA reads as TGTGCCAGCAGCGTAGGGACAGGGAGAAGCACAGATACGCAGTATTTT. This translates into CASSVGTGRSTDTQYF.

This sequence joins TRBV7-2 and TRBJ2-7, with 11 bases fitting TRBD2. The CDR3 length is 16 residues. Losses at the gene ends were 1 base for V and 0 bases for J; bases not matched to a gene: 2. Germline V gene data show CDR1 as SGHTA and CDR2 as FQGNSA. The CDR3 bases are TGTGCCAGCAGCTTAGGACTAGCGGGACCCTCCTACGAGCAGTACTTC. Residues: CASSLGLAGPSYEQYF.